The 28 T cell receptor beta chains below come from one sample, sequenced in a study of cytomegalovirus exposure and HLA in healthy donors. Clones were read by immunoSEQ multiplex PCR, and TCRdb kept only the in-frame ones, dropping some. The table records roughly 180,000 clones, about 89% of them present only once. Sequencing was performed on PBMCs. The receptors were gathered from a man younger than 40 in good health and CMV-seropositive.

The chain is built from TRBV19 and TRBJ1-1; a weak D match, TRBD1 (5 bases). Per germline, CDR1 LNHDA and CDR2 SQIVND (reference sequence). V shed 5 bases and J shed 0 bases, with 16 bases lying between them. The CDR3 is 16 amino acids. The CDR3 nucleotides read TGTGCCAGTAGTCAATGGCCGGACACACTGAACACTGAAGCTTTCTTT. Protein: CASSQWPDTLNTEAFF.

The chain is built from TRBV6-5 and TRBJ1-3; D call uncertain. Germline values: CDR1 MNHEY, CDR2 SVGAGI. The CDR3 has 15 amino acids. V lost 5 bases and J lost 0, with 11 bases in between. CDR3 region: CASSPPQGSGNTIYF. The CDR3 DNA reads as TGTGCCAGCAGTCCCCCGCAAGGCTCTGGAAACACCATATATTTT.

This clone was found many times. The CDR3 sequence: CASSLVDVHGYTF. The CDR3 DNA is TGTGCCAGCAGTTTAGTGGACGTACATGGCTACACCTTC. This chain connects TRBV28 to TRBJ1-2; D not resolved. CDR1 is MDHEN, CDR2 SYDVKM, per germline. The CDR3 runs 13 residues. V was shortened by 2 bases and J by 6 bases, with 10 bases between the two germline ends.

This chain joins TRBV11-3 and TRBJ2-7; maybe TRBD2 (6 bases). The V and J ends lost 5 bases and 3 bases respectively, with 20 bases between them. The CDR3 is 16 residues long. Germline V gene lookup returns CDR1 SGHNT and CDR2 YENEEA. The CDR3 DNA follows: TGTGCCAGCAGCCGCCCCCAGGGACTGACAAACTACGAGCAGTACTTC. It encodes CASSRPQGLTNYEQYF.

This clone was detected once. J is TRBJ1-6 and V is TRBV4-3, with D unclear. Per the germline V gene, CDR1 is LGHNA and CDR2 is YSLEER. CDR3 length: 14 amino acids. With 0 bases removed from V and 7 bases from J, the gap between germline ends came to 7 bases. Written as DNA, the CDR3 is TGCGCCAGCAGCCAAGAGACTGTCAATTCACCCCTCCACTTT. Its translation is CASSQETVNSPLHF.

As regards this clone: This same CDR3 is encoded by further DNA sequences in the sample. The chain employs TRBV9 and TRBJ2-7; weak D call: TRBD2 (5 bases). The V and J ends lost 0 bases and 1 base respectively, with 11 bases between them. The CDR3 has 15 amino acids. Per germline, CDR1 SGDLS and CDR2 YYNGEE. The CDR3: CASSVDSGSSYEQYF. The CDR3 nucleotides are TGTGCCAGCAGCGTAGATTCGGGATCTTCCTACGAGCAGTACTTC.

The DNA for the CDR3 is TGTGCCAGCAGCTTGGACTTGTACAATGAGCAGTTCTTC. Translating gives CASSLDLYNEQFF. The chain uses TRBV5-5 and TRBJ2-1; D unresolved. The germline V and J ends were trimmed by 0 bases and 4 bases, with 5 bases remaining between them. CDR1 and CDR2 (germline): SGHKS, YYEKEE (reference sequence). The length of the CDR3 is 13 residues.

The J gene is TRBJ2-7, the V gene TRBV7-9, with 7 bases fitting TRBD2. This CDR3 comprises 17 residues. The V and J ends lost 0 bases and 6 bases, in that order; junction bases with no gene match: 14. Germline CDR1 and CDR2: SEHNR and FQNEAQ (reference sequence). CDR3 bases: TGTGCCAGCAGCTTAGCCGCAGGACTAGGGGCCCTCGGCGAGCAGTACTTC. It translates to CASSLAAGLGALGEQYF.

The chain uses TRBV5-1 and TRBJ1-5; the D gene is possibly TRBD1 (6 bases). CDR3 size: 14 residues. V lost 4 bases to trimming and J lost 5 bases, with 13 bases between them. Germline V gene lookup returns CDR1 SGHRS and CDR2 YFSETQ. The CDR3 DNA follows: TGCGCCAGCAGCCTATGGGGGGCGGATCAGCCCCAGCATTTT. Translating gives CASSLWGADQPQHF.

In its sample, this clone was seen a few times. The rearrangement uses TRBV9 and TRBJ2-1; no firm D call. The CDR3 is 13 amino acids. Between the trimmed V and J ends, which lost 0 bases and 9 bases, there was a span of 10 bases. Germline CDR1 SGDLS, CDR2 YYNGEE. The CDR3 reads CASSVGGYGEQFF. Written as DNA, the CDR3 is TGTGCCAGCAGCGTAGGGGGATACGGTGAGCAGTTCTTC.

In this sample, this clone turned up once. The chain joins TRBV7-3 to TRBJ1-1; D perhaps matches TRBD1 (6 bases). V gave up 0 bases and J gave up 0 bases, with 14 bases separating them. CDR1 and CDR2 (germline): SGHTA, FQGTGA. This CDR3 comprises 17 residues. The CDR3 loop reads CASSLTQVQGVNTEAFF. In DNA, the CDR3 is TGTGCCAGCAGCTTAACCCAAGTACAGGGTGTGAACACTGAAGCTTTCTTT.

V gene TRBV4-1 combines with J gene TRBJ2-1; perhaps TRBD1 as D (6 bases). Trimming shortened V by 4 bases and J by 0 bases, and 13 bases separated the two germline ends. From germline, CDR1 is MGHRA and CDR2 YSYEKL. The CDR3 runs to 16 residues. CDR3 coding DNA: TGCGCCAGCAGCCGCCACACAGGGAGCTCCTACAATGAGCAGTTCTTC. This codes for CASSRHTGSSYNEQFF.

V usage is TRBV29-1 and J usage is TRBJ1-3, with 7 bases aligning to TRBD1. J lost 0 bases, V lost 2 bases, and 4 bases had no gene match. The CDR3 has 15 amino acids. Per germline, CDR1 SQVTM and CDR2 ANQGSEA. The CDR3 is CSVERDSTSGNTIYF. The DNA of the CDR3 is TGCAGCGTTGAAAGGGACAGTACCTCTGGAAACACCATATATTTT.

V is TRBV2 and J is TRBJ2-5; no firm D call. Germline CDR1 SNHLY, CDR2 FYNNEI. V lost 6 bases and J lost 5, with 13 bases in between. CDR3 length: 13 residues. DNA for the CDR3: TGTGCCAGCAGCGATAGCACCTGGGAGACCCAGTACTTC. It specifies CASSDSTWETQYF.

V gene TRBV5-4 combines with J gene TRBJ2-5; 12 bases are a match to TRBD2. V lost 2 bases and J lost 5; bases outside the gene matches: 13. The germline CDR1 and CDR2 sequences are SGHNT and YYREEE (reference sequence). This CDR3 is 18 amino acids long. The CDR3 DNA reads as TGTGCCAGCAGCTTTGGACGGCCACTAGCGGGGGGAATCGAGACCCAGTACTTC. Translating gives CASSFGRPLAGGIETQYF.

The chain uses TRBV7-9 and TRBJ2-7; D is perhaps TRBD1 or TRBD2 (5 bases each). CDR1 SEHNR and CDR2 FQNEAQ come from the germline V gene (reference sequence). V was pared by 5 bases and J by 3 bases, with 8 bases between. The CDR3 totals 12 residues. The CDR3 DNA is TGTGCCAGCAGCAGGGACGGCTACGAGCAGTACTTC. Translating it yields CASSRDGYEQYF.

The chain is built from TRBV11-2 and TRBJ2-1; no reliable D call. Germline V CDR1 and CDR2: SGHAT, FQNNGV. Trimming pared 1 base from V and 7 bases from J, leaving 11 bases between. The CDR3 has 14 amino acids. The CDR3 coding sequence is TGTGCCAGCAGCTTAGGTATCGGCCGGAATGAGCAGTTCTTC. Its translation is CASSLGIGRNEQFF.

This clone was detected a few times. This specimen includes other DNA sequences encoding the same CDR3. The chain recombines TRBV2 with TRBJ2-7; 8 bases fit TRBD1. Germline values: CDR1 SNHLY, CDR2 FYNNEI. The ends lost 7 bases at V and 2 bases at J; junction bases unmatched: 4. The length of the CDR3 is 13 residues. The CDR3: CASIGTGTYEQYF. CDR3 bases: TGTGCCAGCATCGGGACAGGAACCTACGAGCAGTACTTC.

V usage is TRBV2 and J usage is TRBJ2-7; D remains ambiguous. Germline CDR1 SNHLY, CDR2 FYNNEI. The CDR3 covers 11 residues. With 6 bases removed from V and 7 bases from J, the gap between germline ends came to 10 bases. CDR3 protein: CASRHYLEQYF. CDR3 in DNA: TGTGCCAGCAGGCACTATCTGGAGCAGTACTTC.

CDR3 loop: CASSVGLSDSEEYF. In DNA, the CDR3 is TGTGCCAGCAGCGTAGGTCTTTCAGATAGTGAGGAGTACTTC. V and J are TRBV9 and TRBJ2-7; D uncertain. The germline V and J ends were trimmed by 0 bases and 11 bases, with 18 bases remaining between them. Germline V gene sequence: CDR1 SGDLS, CDR2 YYNGEE. The CDR3 extends over 14 amino acids. The complete variable domain, with remaining parts taken from reference TRBV9 and TRBJ2-7, reads DSGVTQTPKHLITATGQRVTLRCSPRSGDLSVYWYQQSLDQGLQFLIQYYNGEERAKGNILERFSAQQFPDLHSELNLSSLELGDSALYFCASSVGLSDSEEYFGPGTRLTVT.

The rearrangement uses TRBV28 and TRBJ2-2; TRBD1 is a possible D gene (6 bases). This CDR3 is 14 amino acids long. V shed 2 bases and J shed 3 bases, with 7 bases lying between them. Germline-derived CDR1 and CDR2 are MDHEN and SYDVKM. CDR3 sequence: CASSLRTDTGELFF. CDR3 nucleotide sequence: TGTGCCAGCAGTTTACGGACAGACACCGGGGAGCTGTTTTTT. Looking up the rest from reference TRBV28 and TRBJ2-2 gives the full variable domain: DVKVTQSSRYLVKRTGEKVFLECVQDMDHENMFWYRQDPGLGLRLIYFSYDVKMKEKGDIPEGYSVSREKKERFSLILESASTNQTSMYLCASSLRTDTGELFFGEGSRLTVL.

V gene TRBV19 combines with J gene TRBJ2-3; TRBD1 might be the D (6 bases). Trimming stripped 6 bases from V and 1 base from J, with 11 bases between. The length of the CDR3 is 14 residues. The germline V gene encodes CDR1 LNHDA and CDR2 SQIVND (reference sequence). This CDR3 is CASRDRGGTDTQYF. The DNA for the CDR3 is TGTGCCAGTAGGGACAGAGGTGGCACAGATACGCAGTATTTT.

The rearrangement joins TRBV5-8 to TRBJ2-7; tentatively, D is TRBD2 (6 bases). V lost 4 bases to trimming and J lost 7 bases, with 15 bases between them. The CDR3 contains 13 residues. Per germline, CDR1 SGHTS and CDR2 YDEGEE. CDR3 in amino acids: CASSPQRANEQYF. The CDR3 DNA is TGTGCCAGCAGCCCCCAGCGGGCTAATGAGCAGTACTTC.

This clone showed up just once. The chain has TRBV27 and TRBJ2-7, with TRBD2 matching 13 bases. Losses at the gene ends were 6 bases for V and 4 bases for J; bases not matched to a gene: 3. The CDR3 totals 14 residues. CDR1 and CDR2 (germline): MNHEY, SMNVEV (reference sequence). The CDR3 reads CASRGGLAGYEQYF. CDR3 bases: TGTGCCAGCAGGGGGGGACTAGCGGGGTACGAGCAGTACTTC.

The DNA for the CDR3 is TGCGCCAGCAGTCTAGGGAGGGGACTTAATCAGCCCCAGCATTTT. The encoded protein is CASSLGRGLNQPQHF. V and J are TRBV5-1 and TRBJ1-5; D is possibly TRBD1 (5 bases). Germline V gene sequence: CDR1 SGHRS, CDR2 YFSETQ. V was clipped by 5 bases and J by 4 bases, with 16 bases between them. This CDR3 has 15 amino acids.

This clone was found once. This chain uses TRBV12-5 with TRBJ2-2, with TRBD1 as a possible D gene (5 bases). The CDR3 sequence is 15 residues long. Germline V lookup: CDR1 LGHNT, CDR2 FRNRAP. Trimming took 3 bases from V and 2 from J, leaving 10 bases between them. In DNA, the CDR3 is TGTGCTAGTGGTTTTGGTACAGGAAACACCGGGGAGCTGTTTTTT. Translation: CASGFGTGNTGELFF. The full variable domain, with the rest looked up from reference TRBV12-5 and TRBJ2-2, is DARVTQTPRHKVTEMGQEVTMRCQPILGHNTVFWYRQTMMQGLELLAYFRNRAPLDDSGMPKDRFSAEMPDATLATLKIQPSEPRDSAVYFCASGFGTGNTGELFFGEGSRLTVL.

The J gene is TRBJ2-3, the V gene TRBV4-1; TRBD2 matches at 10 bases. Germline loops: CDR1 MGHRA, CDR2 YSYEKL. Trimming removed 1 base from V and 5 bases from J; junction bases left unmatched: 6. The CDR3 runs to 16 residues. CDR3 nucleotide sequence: TGCGCCAGCAGCCAAGTCAGTCTAGCGGGGGTAGATACGCAGTATTTT. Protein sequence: CASSQVSLAGVDTQYF.

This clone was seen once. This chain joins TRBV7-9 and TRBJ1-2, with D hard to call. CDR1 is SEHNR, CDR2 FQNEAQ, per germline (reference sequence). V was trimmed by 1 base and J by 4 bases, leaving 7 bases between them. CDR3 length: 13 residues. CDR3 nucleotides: TGTGCCAGCAGCTTAGACAGCGTCTATGGCTACACCTTC. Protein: CASSLDSVYGYTF.